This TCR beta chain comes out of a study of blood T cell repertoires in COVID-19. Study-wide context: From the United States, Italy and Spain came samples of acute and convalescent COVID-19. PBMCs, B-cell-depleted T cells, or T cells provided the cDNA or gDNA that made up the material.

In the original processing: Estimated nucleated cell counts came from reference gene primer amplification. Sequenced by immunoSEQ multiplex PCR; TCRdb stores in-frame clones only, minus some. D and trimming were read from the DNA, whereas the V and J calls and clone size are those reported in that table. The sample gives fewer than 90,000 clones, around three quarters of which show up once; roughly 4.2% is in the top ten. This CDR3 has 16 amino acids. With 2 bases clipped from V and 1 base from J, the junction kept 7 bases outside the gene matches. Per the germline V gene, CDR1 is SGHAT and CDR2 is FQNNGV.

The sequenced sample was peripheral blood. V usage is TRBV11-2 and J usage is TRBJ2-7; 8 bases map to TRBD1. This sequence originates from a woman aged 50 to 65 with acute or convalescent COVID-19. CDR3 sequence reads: CASSLWGRGLSYEQYF. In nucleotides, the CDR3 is TGTGCCAGCAGCTTATGGGGCAGGGGGCTGTCCTACGAGCAGTACTTC.